Shown below are 19 T cell receptor beta chains from a single sample sequenced in a study of OX40 agonist ivuxolimab in advanced cancers. The table came from immunoSEQ multiplex PCR; TCRdb's copy has only in-frame clones and leaves some out. The data show 50,000 to 75,000 clones, around 90% seen once. Material: CD4+ or CD8+ T cells sorted from blood, obtained in a trial of the OX40 agonist ivuxolimab. All receptors derive from an adult with an advanced solid tumor such as melanoma, head and neck, liver or kidney cancer.

This chain uses TRBV19 with TRBJ2-2, with D possibly called TRBD1 or TRBD2 (7 bases each). With 7 bases removed from V and 4 bases from J, the gap between germline ends came to 19 bases. The CDR3 length is 16 residues. Germline V CDR1 and CDR2: LNHDA, SQIVND (reference sequence). CDR3 loop: CASTPGGGRGTGELFF. As DNA, the CDR3 is TGTGCCAGTACCCCAGGGGGGGGCCGGGGCACCGGGGAGCTGTTTTTT. The variable domain in full, completed from reference TRBV19 and TRBJ2-2, reads DGGITQSPKYLFRKEGQNVTLSCEQNLNHDAMYWYRQDPGQGLRLIYYSQIVNDFQKGDIAEGYSVSREKKESFPLTVTSAQKNPTAFYLCASTPGGGRGTGELFFGEGSRLTVL.

The rearrangement joins TRBV19 to TRBJ1-5; possible D gene TRBD1, 5 bases. The CDR3 covers 17 residues. V shed 1 base and J shed 0 bases, with 13 bases lying between them. Germline loops: CDR1 LNHDA, CDR2 SQIVND (reference sequence). The CDR3 bases are TGTGCCAGTAGTATAGTTAGGGGAGGGGATAGCAATCAGCCCCAGCATTTT. As protein: CASSIVRGGDSNQPQHF.

The chain is built from TRBV6-5 and TRBJ2-5; TRBD2 matches 8 bases. Germline CDR1 reads MNHEY; CDR2 reads SVGAGI. The length of the CDR3 is 14 residues. Unmatched junction bases numbered 9, after V lost 7 bases and J lost 5 bases. The CDR3 loop reads CASTNVRGAETQYF. DNA for the CDR3: TGTGCCAGCACCAACGTGCGGGGGGCGGAGACCCAGTACTTC.

The CDR3 sequence: CASSKSAVDRNTEAFF. CDR3 nucleotides: TGTGCCAGCAGCAAATCCGCTGTGGACAGGAACACTGAAGCTTTCTTT. V gene TRBV21-1 combines with J gene TRBJ1-1; the D call TRBD1 from the table was never checked on the DNA. TRBV21-1 has pseudogene status. The CDR3 is 16 amino acids.

V usage is TRBV25-1 and J usage is TRBJ1-5, with D hard to call. Germline-derived CDR1 and CDR2 are MGHDK and SYGVNS. The CDR3 contains 13 residues. V was cut by 8 bases and J by 2 bases, with 10 bases left in between. CDR3 sequence (DNA): TGTGCCAGCGGGGAAGAGGGCAATCAGCCCCAGCATTTT. Amino acid sequence: CASGEEGNQPQHF.

The chain is built from TRBV27 and TRBJ2-4; a possible D gene is TRBD2 (7 bases). Germline V gene sequence: CDR1 MNHEY, CDR2 SMNVEV (reference sequence). This CDR3 has 16 amino acids. V was trimmed by 5 bases and J by 1 base, leaving 15 bases between them. The CDR3 reads CASSGGREGAKNIQYF. The CDR3 nucleotides are TGTGCCAGCAGTGGGGGCAGGGAGGGGGCCAAAAACATTCAGTACTTC.

The chain employs TRBV19 and TRBJ2-7, with TRBD2 identical over 9 bases. Germline CDR1 reads LNHDA; CDR2 reads SQIVND (reference sequence). The CDR3 extends over 14 amino acids. V shed 3 bases, J shed 2 bases, and the junction held 2 bases outside the gene matches. Here the CDR3 DNA reads TGTGCCAGTAGTATGACTAGCGGACCCTACGAGCAGTACTTC. Its translation is CASSMTSGPYEQYF.

The chain combines TRBV7-9 with TRBJ1-6, with D unresolved. The V gene lost 3 bases and the J gene lost 0 bases, with 6 bases spanning the gap. In germline, CDR1 is SEHNR, CDR2 FQNEAQ (reference sequence). CDR3 length: 15 amino acids. The CDR3 DNA follows: TGTGCCAGCAGCTTGGGGAGCTCCTATAATTCACCCCTCCACTTT. It specifies CASSLGSSYNSPLHF.

This rearrangement joins TRBV10-3 to TRBJ2-1, with unresolved D. This CDR3 region has 13 residues. With 4 bases removed from V and 6 bases from J, the gap between germline ends came to 10 bases. Germline-derived CDR1 and CDR2 are ENHRY and SYGVKD. This CDR3 reads CAISGHKLNEQFF. The CDR3 DNA reads TGTGCCATCAGTGGACACAAACTCAATGAGCAGTTCTTC.

This clone is a singleton in its sample. The chain uses TRBV7-2 and TRBJ2-3; 8 bases match TRBD2. Germline V gene sequence: CDR1 SGHTA, CDR2 FQGNSA. The trim removed 8 bases at V and 4 bases at J, leaving 14 bases unmatched. The CDR3 is 16 amino acids. CDR3: CASRGAGGADPDTQYF. The CDR3 region has the DNA TGTGCCAGCCGGGGAGCCGGGGGGGCCGACCCAGATACGCAGTATTTT.

The gene calls are TRBV9 and TRBJ2-7, with D uncertain. Trimming cost V 2 bases and J 0 bases, with 12 bases left between them. The CDR3 sequence is 15 residues long. The germline gives CDR1 SGDLS, CDR2 YYNGEE. CDR3: CASSVSPTDSYEQYF. The CDR3 DNA sequence: TGTGCCAGCAGCGTTTCCCCTACGGACTCCTACGAGCAGTACTTC.

For this clone: Other DNA sequences from this sample encode an identical CDR3 as well. The CDR3 region has the DNA TGCGCCAGCAGAGGGTCCAACTCTGGAAACACCATATATTTT. Amino acids: CASRGSNSGNTIYF. The gene calls are TRBV10-1 and TRBJ1-3; no clear D. V gave up 6 bases and J gave up 0 bases, with 9 bases separating them. This CDR3 has 14 amino acids. Germline V gene lookup returns CDR1 WNHNN and CDR2 SYGVQD (reference sequence).

This clone was observed a single time. The chain is built from TRBV5-1 and TRBJ2-2; D remains unclear. The CDR3 runs 16 residues. Germline CDR1 and CDR2: SGHRS and YFSETQ. V lost 5 bases, J lost 2 bases, and 16 bases lay in between. Here the CDR3 reads CASRVTTVRNTGELFF. The CDR3 DNA reads TGCGCCAGCAGGGTAACAACAGTAAGAAACACCGGGGAGCTGTTTTTT.

The rearrangement joins TRBV7-5 to TRBJ2-1; the table calls TRBD2, which could not be checked here. TRBV7-5 is a pseudogene. This CDR3 contains 22 residues. This CDR3 reads CVRSSQRVSGTSGGAVDNEQFF. The CDR3, as DNA: TGTGTCAGAAGCTCCCAAAGGGTATCCGGGACTAGCGGGGGGGCCGTGGACAATGAGCAGTTCTTC.

This chain joins TRBV7-8 and TRBJ1-2, with D maybe TRBD1 (5 bases). The CDR3 sequence is 15 residues long. Trimming removed 3 bases from V and 0 bases from J, with 11 bases in between. The V gene's germline CDR1 is SGHVS and CDR2 FQNEAQ. The CDR3 bases are TGTGCCAGCAGCTTCCGGGACGGATCTAACTATGGCTACACCTTC. Translating it yields CASSFRDGSNYGYTF.

The J gene is TRBJ2-1, the V gene TRBV9; D not resolved. Germline lookup yields CDR1 SGDLS and CDR2 YYNGEE. The V gene lost 0 bases and the J gene lost 5 bases, with 15 bases spanning the gap. CDR3 size: 16 residues. DNA for the CDR3: TGTGCCAGCAGCGTAGATGTGGGTAACAAACACAATGAGCAGTTCTTC. Residues: CASSVDVGNKHNEQFF.

This clone was seen once. The V call is TRBV5-5, the J call TRBJ1-3, with 9 bases fitting TRBD1. Germline V gives CDR1 SGHKS, CDR2 YYEKEE (reference sequence). V lost 4 bases, J lost 9 bases, and 11 bases stayed unmatched. CDR3 length equals 15 residues. CDR3 region: CASSPEGTGTGTIYF. CDR3 in DNA: TGTGCCAGCAGCCCCGAGGGGACAGGGACGGGCACCATATATTTT.

This sequence joins TRBV18 and TRBJ2-3; 8 bases line up with TRBD1. The CDR3 covers 18 residues. The trim removed 4 bases at V and 0 bases at J, leaving 12 bases unmatched. Germline V gene sequence: CDR1 KGHSH, CDR2 LQKENI. The CDR3 loop reads CASSRQGAAFSSTDTQYF. The CDR3 DNA follows: TGTGCCAGCTCACGTCAGGGGGCGGCCTTTTCTAGCACAGATACGCAGTATTTT.

The chain joins TRBV6-1 to TRBJ1-2; TRBD1 matches 9 bases. The trim removed 7 bases at V and 7 bases at J, leaving 10 bases unmatched. This CDR3 spans 14 amino acids. Per the germline V gene, CDR1 is MNHNS and CDR2 is SASEGT. The CDR3 DNA sequence: TGTGCCAGCAACCGGGACAGGGACGGGGGTGGCTACACCTTC. Translated: CASNRDRDGGGYTF.